These T cell receptor beta chains were read from a single sample in a study of shared clonotypes between healthy human individuals. Using immunoSEQ multiplex PCR, the repertoire was profiled, and TCRdb retains in-frame clones only, with some absent. In the table there are about 2.1 million clones, 93% of which are singletons. The material sequenced was naive CD8+ T cells from PBMCs. Every receptor here comes from a man aged 18-30 years in good health. Some clones in this sample may be carry-over from other donors' samples. Each CDR3 is given with its conserved first and last residue. Each record gives: clone size, D gene, J gene, V gene, CDR3 protein, CDR3 DNA. A D gene is named only where the DNA matches it firmly. For some rows the clone size is stated as once, few or many, or as a class when expanded; others skip it.

size: .
D: TRBD2
J: TRBJ2-2
V: TRBV28
CDR3: CASSLSLGLAVNTGELFF
DNA: TGTGCCAGCAGTTTATCCCTGGGACTAGCGGTGAACACCGGGGAGCTGTTTTTT

size: .
D: TRBD2
J: TRBJ2-7
V: TRBV9
CDR3: CASSDPGGSSFEQYF
DNA: TGTGCCAGCAGCGACCCGGGCGGGAGCTCTTTCGAGCAGTACTTC

size: .
D: .
J: TRBJ2-1
V: TRBV7-9
CDR3: CASTQGAQSYNEQFF
DNA: TGTGCCAGCACCCAGGGCGCTCAGTCCTACAATGAGCAGTTCTTC

size: few
D: TRBD2
J: TRBJ2-1
V: TRBV19
CDR3: CASSLAGVSYNEQFF
DNA: TGTGCCAGTAGCCTAGCGGGAGTCTCCTACAATGAGCAGTTCTTC

size: .
D: .
J: TRBJ2-7
V: TRBV5-1
CDR3: CASSLDLGRGSYEQYF
DNA: TGCGCCAGCAGCTTGGATCTGGGAAGGGGTTCCTACGAGCAGTACTTC

size: .
D: .
J: TRBJ1-3
V: TRBV10-1
CDR3: CASSERQVPSSGNTIYF
DNA: TGCGCCAGCAGTGAACGACAGGTTCCCAGCTCTGGAAACACCATATATTTT

size: .
D: .
J: TRBJ1-5
V: TRBV27
CDR3: CASSIGTGNSNQPQHF
DNA: TGTGCCAGCAGTATCGGGACGGGAAATAGCAATCAGCCCCAGCATTTT

size: .
D: .
J: TRBJ2-7
V: TRBV21-1
CDR3: CASSQTSGAYEQYF
DNA: TGTGCCAGCAGCCAGACTAGCGGGGCCTACGAGCAGTACTTC

size: .
D: TRBD2
J: TRBJ2-7
V: TRBV27
CDR3: CATGSGIVEQYF
DNA: TGTGCCACCGGTAGCGGGATCGTCGAGCAGTACTTC

size: .
D: TRBD1
J: TRBJ2-7
V: TRBV4-1
CDR3: CASSRRDRGDEQYF
DNA: TGCGCCAGCAGCCGGCGGGACAGGGGTGACGAGCAGTACTTC

size: .
D: .
J: TRBJ2-7
V: TRBV28
CDR3: CASSPWTERSYEQYF
DNA: TGTGCCAGCAGTCCCTGGACAGAACGCTCCTACGAGCAGTACTTC

size: .
D: TRBD2
J: TRBJ2-3
V: TRBV9
CDR3: CASSPGTSGTTDTQYF
DNA: TGTGCCAGCAGTCCTGGGACTAGCGGGACGACAGATACGCAGTATTTT

size: .
D: .
J: TRBJ2-7
V: TRBV4-1
CDR3: CASSQTATSYEQYF
DNA: TGCGCCAGCAGCCAAACAGCTACCTCCTACGAGCAGTACTTC

size: .
D: TRBD1
J: TRBJ2-2
V: TRBV6-5
CDR3: CASSKDRGPGELFF
DNA: TGTGCCAGCAGTAAAGACAGGGGTCCCGGGGAGCTGTTTTTT

size: .
D: .
J: TRBJ1-5
V: TRBV6-1
CDR3: CASSYRVNQPQHF
DNA: TGTGCCAGCAGCTACAGGGTGAATCAGCCCCAGCATTTT

size: .
D: .
J: TRBJ1-5
V: TRBV5-6
CDR3: CASSLAFGGGNQPQHF
DNA: TGTGCCAGCAGCTTGGCCTTTGGAGGGGGGAATCAGCCCCAGCATTTT

size: once
D: .
J: TRBJ2-5
V: TRBV5-1
CDR3: CASSLRGSAETQYF
DNA: TGCGCCAGCAGCTTGAGGGGTTCCGCAGAGACCCAGTACTTC

size: once
D: .
J: TRBJ1-2
V: TRBV29-1
CDR3: CSVVMPRDGRNYGYTF
DNA: TGCAGCGTCGTTATGCCCCGGGACGGACGTAACTATGGCTACACCTTC

size: .
D: .
J: TRBJ1-5
V: TRBV28
CDR3: CASTQEGAQPQHF
DNA: TGTGCCAGCACCCAGGAAGGGGCTCAGCCCCAGCATTTT

size: .
D: .
J: TRBJ1-1
V: TRBV7-9
CDR3: CASSLVLDRNTEAFF
DNA: TGTGCCAGCAGCTTAGTTTTGGACCGCAACACTGAAGCTTTCTTT

size: .
D: .
J: TRBJ1-6
V: TRBV25-1
CDR3: CASSDLPSSPLHF
DNA: TGTGCCAGCAGTGATCTCCCTTCTTCACCCCTCCACTTT

size: .
D: .
J: TRBJ2-7
V: TRBV29-1
CDR3: CSVESPGTNSYEQYF
DNA: TGCAGCGTTGAATCCCCCGGCACCAACTCCTACGAGCAGTACTTC

size: .
D: TRBD2
J: TRBJ2-7
V: TRBV10-3
CDR3: CAISELRLAGGYEQYF
DNA: TGTGCCATCAGTGAGTTACGACTAGCGGGAGGTTACGAGCAGTACTTC

size: .
D: .
J: TRBJ2-1
V: TRBV10-3
CDR3: CAISESSGLNNEQFF
DNA: TGTGCCATCAGTGAGTCATCAGGGTTAAACAATGAGCAGTTCTTC

size: .
D: .
J: TRBJ1-2
V: TRBV19
CDR3: CASSIRGFHGYTF
DNA: TGTGCCAGTAGTATACGGGGGTTCCATGGCTACACCTTC

size: .
D: .
J: TRBJ2-5
V: TRBV7-9
CDR3: CASGDVEWETQYF
DNA: TGTGCCAGCGGGGACGTGGAATGGGAGACCCAGTACTTC

size: .
D: .
J: TRBJ1-1
V: TRBV5-4
CDR3: CASSLGRVFTEAFF
DNA: TGTGCCAGCAGCTTGGGCAGGGTCTTCACTGAAGCTTTCTTT

size: .
D: .
J: TRBJ1-1
V: TRBV11-2
CDR3: CASSLVGVDTEAFF
DNA: TGTGCCAGCAGCTTAGTGGGCGTGGACACTGAAGCTTTCTTT